One and the same sample provided the 26 T cell receptor beta chains below, sequenced in a study of low-dose radiotherapy and immunotherapy resistance in tumors. Time point reported: before trial treatment. Both TCRalpha and TCRbeta chains were reverse transcribed with V-gene-specific primers. TCRs underwent 15 to 25 PCR cycles of amplification with a constant-region primer and V-primer adapter. TCRdb called the reads again in MiXCR, with one record for every CDR3 protein. In the table there are tens of thousands of distinct CDR3 sequences, around 9.2% of which are singletons. Here the sequenced sample was PBMCs, taken before treatment. Receptors were obtained from a male donor with prostate cancer.

This clonotype was recorded many times. The chain links TRBV14 to TRBJ2-7; 10 nucleotides agree with TRBD1. With V trimmed by 0 bases and J by 6 bases, 2 bases remained unmatched. Germline loops: CDR1 SGHDN, CDR2 FVKESK. CDR3 length equals 14 residues. The DNA of the CDR3 is TGTGCCAGCAGCCAAGACGGGACAGGGGTCGAGCAGTACTTC. As protein: CASSQDGTGVEQYF. Filled out from reference TRBV14 and TRBJ2-7, the complete variable domain reads EAGVTQFPSHSVIEKGQTVTLRCDPISGHDNLYWYRRVMGKEIKFLLHFVKESKQDESGMPNNRFLAERTGGTYSTLKVQPAELEDSGVYFCASSQDGTGVEQYFGPGTRLTVT.

This clonotype has at least ten counts. The V and J genes are TRBV7-8 and TRBJ2-1; D is ambiguous. The V and J ends lost 1 base and 3 bases respectively, with 7 bases between them. Germline CDR1 reads SGHVS; CDR2 reads FQNEAQ. The CDR3 runs 14 residues. The CDR3 protein is CASSLENIYNEQFF. The CDR3 DNA reads TGTGCCAGCAGCTTAGAGAACATCTACAATGAGCAGTTCTTC.

This clonotype was seen repeatedly, ten times or more. The J gene is TRBJ1-1, the V gene TRBV5-5; no reliable D call. The CDR3 runs to 14 residues. V lost 4 bases and J 2 bases, leaving 12 bases between the germline ends. Germline CDR1 SGHKS, CDR2 YYEKEE (reference sequence). The CDR3, as DNA: TGTGCCAGCAGCAGGGTGGCAGGTAACACTGAAGCTTTCTTT. This gives the protein CASSRVAGNTEAFF. The whole variable domain, remainder taken from reference TRBV5-5 and TRBJ1-1, is DAGVTQSPTHLIKTRGQQVTLRCSPISGHKSVSWYQQVLGQGPQFIFQYYEKEERGRGNFPDRFSARQFPNYSSELNVNALLLGDSALYLCASSRVAGNTEAFFGQGTRLTVV.

In its sample, this clonotype was seen many times. The genes are TRBV4-1 and TRBJ1-4; D is undetermined. Germline loops: CDR1 MGHRA, CDR2 YSYEKL. Trimming took 0 bases from V and 7 from J, leaving 12 bases between them. The CDR3 covers 15 residues. CDR3: CASSQDAQYSEKLFF. The CDR3, as DNA: TGCGCCAGCAGCCAAGATGCACAGTATAGTGAAAAACTGTTTTTT.

Of note for this clonotype: This is likely an artifact of a read error, given a far larger clone one base away. The J gene is TRBJ2-5, the V gene TRBV20-1, with D tentatively TRBD1 or TRBD2 (6 bases each). The V gene lost 5 bases and the J gene lost 11 bases, with 27 bases spanning the gap. The CDR3 runs to 15 residues. Germline V gene lookup returns CDR1 DFQATT and CDR2 SNEGSKA (reference sequence). The CDR3 sequence is CSAPRGRVNYNEQYF. CDR3 nucleotide sequence: TGCAGTGCTCCCCGGGGGCGGGTAAACTACAATGAGCAGTACTTC.

This clonotype has a count of ten or more. The J gene is TRBJ2-2, the V gene TRBV7-8; D unclear. The CDR3 runs 13 residues. With 5 bases removed from V and 4 bases from J, the gap between germline ends came to 8 bases. Germline-derived CDR1 and CDR2 are SGHVS and FQNEAQ. The DNA of the CDR3 is TGTGCCAGCAGCGCCGGACCCACCGGGGAGCTGTTTTTT. It specifies CASSAGPTGELFF.

This clonotype was seen at least ten times. The CDR3 reads CASSRRLASSYNEQFF. As DNA, the CDR3 is TGTGCCAGCAGCCGCCGACTAGCCTCGTCCTACAATGAGCAGTTCTTC. This chain connects TRBV7-2 to TRBJ2-1, with 7 bases lining up with TRBD2. Germline lookup yields CDR1 SGHTA and CDR2 FQGNSA. Germline trimming cut 5 bases from V and 1 base from J; bases unmatched to any gene: 8. This CDR3 region has 16 residues. The variable domain in full, completed from reference TRBV7-2 and TRBJ2-1, reads GAGVSQSPSNKVTEKGKDVELRCDPISGHTALYWYRQSLGQGLEFLIYFQGNSAPDKSGLPSDRFSAERTGGSVSTLTIQRTQQEDSAVYLCASSRRLASSYNEQFFGPGTRLTVL.

By share, this clonotype ranks as medium-sized. The genes are TRBV7-2 and TRBJ2-2, with 12 positions matching TRBD2. This CDR3 is 16 amino acids long. Germline values: CDR1 SGHTA, CDR2 FQGNSA. J was trimmed by 4 bases and V by 3 bases; bases with no gene match: 3. The CDR3: CASSLTSGSGTGELFF. CDR3 DNA: TGTGCCAGCAGCTTGACTAGCGGGAGCGGCACCGGGGAGCTGTTTTTT.

This clonotype was detected ten times or more. The chain recombines TRBV10-3 with TRBJ2-7; 10 nucleotides align to TRBD2. The J segment lost 3 bases and the V segment lost 6 bases, leaving 2 bases of the junction unmatched. Germline V gene lookup returns CDR1 ENHRY and CDR2 SYGVKD. CDR3 size: 13 residues. The DNA of the CDR3 is TGTGCCATCAGAGCTAGCGGGAGCTACGAGCAGTACTTC. Protein product: CAIRASGSYEQYF.

The chain couples TRBV20-1 to TRBJ2-5; D remains ambiguous. V shed 5 bases and J shed 3 bases, with 10 bases lying between them. CDR1 DFQATT and CDR2 SNEGSKA come from the germline V gene (reference sequence). The CDR3 totals 12 residues. The CDR3 coding sequence is TGCAGTGCTGGCACAGTGGAAGAGACCCAGTACTTC. This codes for CSAGTVEETQYF.

Ten or more counts support this clonotype. This sequence joins TRBV11-2 and TRBJ2-1; D is perhaps TRBD2 (5 bases). CDR3 length: 14 residues. Per germline, CDR1 SGHAT and CDR2 FQNNGV. Trimming took 3 bases from V and 3 from J, leaving 9 bases between them. The CDR3 region has the DNA TGTGCCAGCAGCTTGCTTCGGGACTACAATGAGCAGTTCTTC. It translates to CASSLLRDYNEQFF.

In its sample, this clonotype was seen many times. This sequence joins TRBV5-1 and TRBJ2-3; 9 bases align to TRBD1. In germline, CDR1 is SGHRS, CDR2 YFSETQ. The CDR3 has 15 amino acids. V gave up 2 bases and J gave up 1 base; unmatched junction bases: 2. As DNA, the CDR3 is TGCGCCAGCAGCTTCCGGACAGGGGGCACAGATACGCAGTATTTT. The encoded protein is CASSFRTGGTDTQYF.

This clonotype was detected many times. This chain connects TRBV6-2 or TRBV6-3 to TRBJ1-2; the match to TRBD1 covers 8 bases. Germline V gene lookup returns CDR1 MNHEY and CDR2 SVGEGT. The CDR3 extends over 14 amino acids. J was trimmed by 4 bases and V by 7 bases; bases with no gene match: 8. The CDR3 sequence is CASTQTGTGYGYTF. The CDR3 coding sequence is TGTGCCAGCACTCAAACCGGGACAGGCTATGGCTACACCTTC.

The table lists this clonotype with many counts. The chain uses TRBV6-6 and TRBJ2-1, with 9 bases fitting TRBD2. There are 15 residues in the CDR3. Germline lookup yields CDR1 MNHNY and CDR2 SVGAGI (reference sequence). With V trimmed by 0 bases and J by 8 bases, 5 bases remained unmatched. The DNA of the CDR3 is TGTGCCAGCAGTTACTCTGGCGGGAGGGATGATGAGCAGTTCTTC. Protein product: CASSYSGGRDDEQFF.

In its sample, this clonotype was seen a few times. The chain is built from TRBV7-2 and TRBJ2-5, with 7 bases that match TRBD2. This CDR3 is 14 amino acids long. Germline V gives CDR1 SGHTA, CDR2 FQGNSA. Germline trimming cut 4 bases from V and 6 bases from J; bases unmatched to any gene: 8. The CDR3 is CASSSSSGGKTQYF. CDR3 nucleotide sequence: TGTGCCAGCAGCTCCTCTAGCGGAGGGAAGACCCAGTACTTC.

This clonotype was seen repeatedly, ten times or more. The CDR3 protein is CASSRGGDYGYTF. The CDR3 region has the DNA TGTGCCAGCAGCCGCGGTGGTGACTATGGCTACACCTTC. The genes are TRBV6-2 or TRBV6-3 and TRBJ1-2, with D unresolved. The CDR3 has 13 residues. Germline V CDR1 and CDR2: MNHEY, SVGEGT. V was pared by 6 bases and J by 3 bases, with 11 bases between.

This clonotype was detected many times. The rearrangement uses TRBV30 and TRBJ2-6; D is perhaps TRBD2 (6 bases). The CDR3 is 16 amino acids. Trimming pared 1 base from V and 1 base from J, leaving 11 bases between. From germline, CDR1 is GTSNPN and CDR2 SVGIG (reference sequence). CDR3 bases: TGTGCCTGGAGTGGGGCAGGAGGGTCTGGGGCCAACGTCCTGACTTTC. Its translation: CAWSGAGGSGANVLTF.

Ten or more counts support this clonotype. The chain carries TRBV5-5 and TRBJ2-7; the D is unclear. Germline V gene sequence: CDR1 SGHKS, CDR2 YYEKEE (reference sequence). Trimming removed 2 bases from V and 5 bases from J, with 5 bases in between. The CDR3 has 11 amino acids. The CDR3 region is CASSLVDEQYF. The CDR3 bases are TGTGCCAGCAGCTTAGTAGACGAGCAGTACTTC.

This clonotype appeared many times. The V gene is TRBV6-6, the J gene TRBJ2-2; 8 positions agree with TRBD2. The CDR3 totals 16 residues. Germline V gene data show CDR1 as MNHNY and CDR2 as SVGAGI (reference sequence). V lost 6 bases to trimming and J lost 3 bases; unmatched junction nucleotides: 9. The CDR3 nucleotides read TGTGCCAGCAGCCGTGGTGGAGCGGGAGACACCGGGGAGCTGTTTTTT. This encodes CASSRGGAGDTGELFF.

At least ten counts were recorded for this clonotype. The chain is built from TRBV28 and TRBJ2-1; a weak D match, TRBD2 (6 bases). Trimming pared 6 bases from V and 0 bases from J, leaving 12 bases between. Germline loops: CDR1 MDHEN, CDR2 SYDVKM. This CDR3 has 15 residues. Here the CDR3 reads CASRSSASSYNEQFF. CDR3 nucleotide sequence: TGTGCCAGCAGGTCTAGCGCCAGCTCCTACAATGAGCAGTTCTTC. The whole variable domain, filled in from reference TRBV28 and TRBJ2-1, reads DVKVTQSSRYLVKRTGEKVFLECVQDMDHENMFWYRQDPGLGLRLIYFSYDVKMKEKGDIPEGYSVSREKKERFSLILESASTNQTSMYLCASRSSASSYNEQFFGPGTRLTVL.

This clonotype was counted ten times or more. The chain links TRBV6-2 or TRBV6-3 to TRBJ2-7, with D tentatively TRBD1 (6 bases). Germline CDR1 and CDR2: MNHEY and SVGEGT. This CDR3 contains 16 residues. The V end was cut by 0 bases, the J end by 2 bases, with 14 bases between. The CDR3 sequence: CASSYSGQSLPYEQYF. In DNA, the CDR3 is TGTGCCAGCAGTTACTCCGGACAGTCGCTACCCTACGAGCAGTACTTC.

This clonotype appeared many times. The chain employs TRBV11-2 and TRBJ1-1; D not certain. Trimming took off 0 bases at V and 1 base at J, with 9 bases between the two ends. The CDR3 length is 15 residues. CDR1 is SGHAT and CDR2 is FQNNGV in the germline V gene. The CDR3 DNA sequence: TGTGCCAGCAGCTTAGACCCCGCGCCGAACACTGAAGCTTTCTTT. This gives the protein CASSLDPAPNTEAFF. The full variable domain, rest sourced from reference TRBV11-2 and TRBJ1-1, is EAGVAQSPRYKIIEKRQSVAFWCNPISGHATLYWYQQILGQGPKLLIQFQNNGVVDDSQLPKDRFSAERLKGVDSTLKIQPAKLEDSAVYLCASSLDPAPNTEAFFGQGTRLTVV.

This clonotype was seen at least ten times. The chain recombines TRBV20-1 with TRBJ2-5, with 9 bases fitting TRBD1. V trimming: 6 bases; J trimming: 3 bases; junction bases outside the gene matches: 5. This CDR3 is built from 13 residues. The germline CDR1 and CDR2 sequences are DFQATT and SNEGSKA (reference sequence). CDR3 sequence reads: CSAPRTGEETQYF. CDR3 DNA sequence: TGCAGTGCCCCCCGGACAGGGGAAGAGACCCAGTACTTC.

Ten or more counts support this clonotype. V and J are TRBV7-2 and TRBJ2-1; 7 bases map to TRBD2. After removal of 5 bases from V and 4 bases from J, the junction contained 8 bases not matched to a gene. CDR1 SGHTA and CDR2 FQGNSA come from the germline V gene. This CDR3 comprises 15 residues. The CDR3 spells CASSLSTSPYNEQFF. The CDR3 nucleotides are TGTGCCAGCAGCCTTTCGACTAGCCCTTACAATGAGCAGTTCTTC.

This clonotype has a count of ten or more. CDR3 nucleotides: TGTGCCTGGATGAGGACAGGGGATCGGGGAGTGGGCTACACCTTC. This codes for CAWMRTGDRGVGYTF. The V gene is TRBV30, the J gene TRBJ1-2, with 9 bases lining up with TRBD1. Germline V gives CDR1 GTSNPN, CDR2 SVGIG (reference sequence). Losses at the gene ends were 4 bases for V and 8 bases for J; bases not matched to a gene: 14. This CDR3 comprises 15 residues.

As regards this clonotype: A far larger clone lies a single base away; this is likely a read error. The J gene is TRBJ2-1, the V gene TRBV5-4; possibly TRBD2 for D (5 bases). Germline V lookup: CDR1 SGHNT, CDR2 YYREEE (reference sequence). CDR3 length: 12 residues. The ends were cut back, 0 bases at V and 10 bases at J, with 8 bases in the middle. The CDR3 DNA reads as TGTGCCAGCAGCTTGGATGACTACGAGCAGTTCTTC. Protein product: CASSLDDYEQFF.